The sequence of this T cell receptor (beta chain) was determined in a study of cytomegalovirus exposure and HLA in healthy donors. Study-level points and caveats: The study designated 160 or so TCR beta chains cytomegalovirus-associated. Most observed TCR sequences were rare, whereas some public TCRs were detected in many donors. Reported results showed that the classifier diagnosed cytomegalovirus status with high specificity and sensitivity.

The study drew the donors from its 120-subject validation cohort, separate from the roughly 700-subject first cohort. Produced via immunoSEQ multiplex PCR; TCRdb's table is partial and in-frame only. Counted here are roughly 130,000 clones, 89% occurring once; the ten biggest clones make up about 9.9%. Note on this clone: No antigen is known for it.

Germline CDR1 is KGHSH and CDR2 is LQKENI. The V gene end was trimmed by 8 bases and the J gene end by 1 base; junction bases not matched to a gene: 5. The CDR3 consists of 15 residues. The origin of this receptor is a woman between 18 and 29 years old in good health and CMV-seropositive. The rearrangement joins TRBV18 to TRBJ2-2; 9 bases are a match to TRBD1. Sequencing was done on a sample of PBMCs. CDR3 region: CASTPGQGNTGELFF. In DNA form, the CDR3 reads TGTGCCAGCACCCCGGGACAGGGGAACACCGGGGAGCTGTTTTTT.